The 12 T cell receptor beta chains reported below all come from one sample, sequenced in a study of T cells in Graves' hyperthyroidism and ophthalmopathy. RNA transcripts provided the source from which TCR beta CDR3 regions were amplified. Researchers ran a first-round RT-PCR on the TCR CDR3 using the HTBI primer set. MiXCR, applied by TCRdb to the multiplex PCR reads, yields one record per CDR3 protein. The table records a few hundred thousand distinct CDR3 sequences, 12% to 15% of them present only once. What was sequenced was blood. The receptors come from a woman in her fifties or sixties with Graves' ophthalmopathy.

This clonotype has a count of ten or more. The J gene is TRBJ2-1, the V gene TRBV7-8; D gene ambiguous. Germline lookup yields CDR1 SGHVS and CDR2 FQNEAQ. Trimming shortened V by 0 bases and J by 8 bases, and 8 bases separated the two germline ends. The CDR3 sequence is 13 residues long. The chain's CDR3 is CASSLARGDEQFF. The CDR3 DNA reads TGTGCCAGCAGCTTAGCGCGCGGCGATGAGCAGTTCTTC.

The chain recombines TRBV6-1 with TRBJ2-7; D is unclear. The CDR3 contains 14 residues. Trimming took 4 bases from V and 3 from J, leaving 13 bases between them. Germline CDR1 and CDR2: MNHNS and SASEGT. This CDR3 is CASSAGVWDYEQYF. The CDR3 DNA sequence: TGTGCCAGCAGTGCCGGAGTATGGGACTACGAGCAGTACTTC.

V gene TRBV20-1 combines with J gene TRBJ2-7; TRBD1 aligns across 7 bases. CDR3 size: 12 residues. In germline, CDR1 is DFQATT, CDR2 SNEGSKA (reference sequence). V was pared by 6 bases and J by 2 bases, with 4 bases of the junction left unmatched. CDR3 sequence reads: CSAPGTAYEQYF. The CDR3 nucleotides are TGCAGTGCCCCCGGGACAGCCTACGAGCAGTACTTC.

This clonotype was recorded at least ten times. V is TRBV5-1 and J is TRBJ2-2, with D maybe TRBD1 (6 bases). Germline lookup yields CDR1 SGHRS and CDR2 YFSETQ. The CDR3 is 16 amino acids. V lost 0 bases and J lost 2, with 11 bases in between. The CDR3 loop reads CASSLVIQGNTGELFF. Written as DNA, the CDR3 is TGCGCCAGCAGCTTGGTTATACAGGGTAACACCGGGGAGCTGTTTTTT.

The chain joins TRBV19 to TRBJ1-4, with D possibly matching TRBD1 (6 bases). Per germline, CDR1 LNHDA and CDR2 SQIVND (reference sequence). V lost 8 bases and J lost 4, with 17 bases in between. The CDR3 is made up of 15 amino acids. The CDR3 coding sequence is TGTGCCAGTTCGAGCGGGGGGCAAATTAATGAAAAACTGTTTTTT. Protein sequence: CASSSGGQINEKLFF.

The rearrangement joins TRBV20-1 to TRBJ2-3; the match to TRBD2 covers 7 bases. The CDR3 loop spans 14 amino acids. Germline CDR1 DFQATT, CDR2 SNEGSKA (reference sequence). The junction had 6 bases not matched to a gene; V was cut back by 6 bases and J by 0 bases. CDR3 region: CSAPGGPSTDTQYF. CDR3 nucleotides: TGCAGTGCCCCGGGGGGTCCTAGCACAGATACGCAGTATTTT.

In regard to this clonotype: One end of the junction is discordant with germline, which a read error may explain. CDR3 in amino acids: CASSRRGDAGELLF. CDR3 DNA: TGTGCCAGCAGCCGCAGGGGGGACGCCGGGGAGCTGCTTTTT. V usage is TRBV27 and J usage is TRBJ2-2; tentative D call: TRBD1 (7 bases). There are 14 residues in the CDR3. Germline-derived CDR1 and CDR2 are MNHEY and SMNVEV (reference sequence).

This clonotype was observed at least ten times. No DNA is shown, since the ends of the CDR3 on it are uncertain; the CDR3 is the one TCRdb lists. The CDR3 protein is CASRDFRGSNQPQHF. This chain connects TRBV19 to TRBJ1-5; the D call of TRBD1 is as the table states it, not checked on the DNA. Germline V gives CDR1 LNHDA, CDR2 SQIVND (reference sequence). The CDR3 length is 15 residues, termini included.

Comment on this clonotype: Just one base apart from a much larger clone, this may be a read error. The chain joins TRBV12-3 or TRBV12-4 to TRBJ2-7, with D perhaps being TRBD1 or TRBD2 (5 bases each). The CDR3 is 14 residues long. The CDR3 reads CDSSAGTASYEQYF. CDR3 sequence (DNA): TGTGACAGCAGCGCCGGGACGGCCTCCTACGAGCAGTACTTC.

At least ten counts were recorded for this clonotype. The V call is TRBV7-2, the J call TRBJ2-3; 9 bases line up with TRBD2. The CDR3 is made up of 17 amino acids. V shed 5 bases and J 0 bases; nucleotides not matched to a gene: 9. Germline CDR1 SGHTA, CDR2 FQGNSA. The CDR3 sequence: CASSLRLAAASTDTQYF. In nucleotides, the CDR3 is TGTGCCAGCAGCCTGAGACTAGCGGCCGCTAGCACAGATACGCAGTATTTT.

There are many counts of this clonotype. The chain is built from TRBV5-1 and TRBJ1-4; no definite D call. Germline loops: CDR1 SGHRS, CDR2 YFSETQ. This CDR3 spans 13 amino acids. V shed 5 bases and J shed 8 bases, with 13 bases lying between them. The CDR3 DNA reads TGCGCCAGCAGTGCAGGAGGCAAGGAAAAACTGTTTTTT. It codes for CASSAGGKEKLFF.

This clonotype was observed at least ten times. This sequence joins TRBV27 and TRBJ1-1; D gene unclear. CDR1 is MNHEY and CDR2 is SMNVEV in the germline V gene (reference sequence). The CDR3 sequence is 16 residues long. The germline V and J ends were trimmed by 6 bases and 1 base, with 18 bases remaining between them. CDR3 residues: CASSYTLGRGNTEAFF. CDR3 bases: TGTGCCAGCAGCTATACTCTGGGTAGAGGGAACACTGAAGCTTTCTTT.